The clone carrying this TCR beta chain has only one observation. This sample is part of a study of shared clonotypes between healthy human individuals. The V and J ends lost 4 bases and 7 bases, in that order; junction bases with no gene match: 8. The germline V gene has CDR1 MNHEY and CDR2 SVGAGI. The length of the CDR3 is 16 residues. Sequencing used immunoSEQ multiplex PCR; TCRdb keeps in-frame clones, though not all of them. The sample lists around 510,000 clones; about 80% were seen once. This receptor was taken from a woman aged 40 to 50 in good health. Some clones in this sample may be carry-over from other donors' samples. The rearrangement links TRBV6-5 to TRBJ2-2; TRBD2 aligns across 11 bases. The sample consisted of PBMCs. The DNA of the CDR3 is TGTGCCAGCAGTTTGAGGACTAGCGGGTCCTACGGGGAGCTGTTTTTT. Its translation: CASSLRTSGSYGELFF.